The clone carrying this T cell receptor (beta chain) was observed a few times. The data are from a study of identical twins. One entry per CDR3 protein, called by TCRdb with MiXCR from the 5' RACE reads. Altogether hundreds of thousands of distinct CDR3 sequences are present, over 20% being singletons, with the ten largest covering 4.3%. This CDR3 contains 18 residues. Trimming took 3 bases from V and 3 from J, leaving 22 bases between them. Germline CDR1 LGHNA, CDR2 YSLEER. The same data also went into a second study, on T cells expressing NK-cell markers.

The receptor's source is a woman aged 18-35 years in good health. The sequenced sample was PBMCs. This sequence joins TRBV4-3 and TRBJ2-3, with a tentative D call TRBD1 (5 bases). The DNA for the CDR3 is TGCGCCAGCAGCCAGTTTCTTGGCGGAAGGGGATCAACAGATACGCAGTATTTT. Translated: CASSQFLGGRGSTDTQYF.